Shown below are 27 T cell receptor beta chains from a single sample sequenced in a study of neoadjuvant nivolumab and ipilimumab in lung cancer (dated by TCRdb to the early 2020s). In light of the paper, this sample's time point label describes: pretherapy, before neoadjuvant immune checkpoint inhibitors. Preparation of the library involved the immunoSEQ multiplex PCR assay. Sourced from immuneACCESS, this table was stored by TCRdb with only in-frame sequences that have V and J called. A share of the clones is absent; for the studies checked, an unresolved V gene accounts for under half, and the remainder has no known explanation. A total of tens of thousands of clones appear in this sample, about 89% of them only once. The ten largest account for approximately 3.7% of the sample. Material: blood, obtained before neoadjuvant nivolumab, alone or with ipilimumab. The receptors come from an adult with non-small cell lung cancer. Some clones in this sample may be carry-over from other donors' samples.

This rearrangement joins TRBV7-9 to TRBJ1-2, with a possible D match to TRBD1 (6 bases). Trimming stripped 5 bases from V and 4 bases from J, with 11 bases between. The length of the CDR3 is 13 residues. Germline CDR1 is SEHNR and CDR2 is FQNEAQ (reference sequence). In nucleotides, the CDR3 is TGTGCCAGCAGCCAGGGGTTTGGCTATGGCTACACCTTC. Translation gives CASSQGFGYGYTF.

V is TRBV6-6 and J is TRBJ1-1, with TRBD1 matching 9 bases. V was clipped by 5 bases and J by 0 bases; unmatched bases: 4. The V gene's germline CDR1 is MNHNY and CDR2 SVGAGI (reference sequence). CDR3 length equals 15 residues. CDR3 bases: TGTGCCAGCAGTACGGGACAGGGTATGAACACTGAAGCTTTCTTT. Translating it yields CASSTGQGMNTEAFF.

The J gene is TRBJ2-7, the V gene TRBV11-2; unclear D gene. This CDR3 contains 13 residues. Germline lookup yields CDR1 SGHAT and CDR2 FQNNGV. Deletions cut 4 bases from V and 4 bases from J, with 11 bases between. Here the CDR3 reads CASSSARRYEQYF. The CDR3 bases are TGTGCCAGCAGCTCCGCGAGGCGGTACGAGCAGTACTTC.

This chain links TRBV6-5 with TRBJ2-5; 10 bases map to TRBD2. The V gene's germline CDR1 is MNHEY and CDR2 SVGAGI. J was trimmed by 5 bases and V by 0 bases; bases with no gene match: 6. The CDR3 is 16 residues long. CDR3 sequence: CASSYSLGTSEETQYF. The DNA for the CDR3 is TGTGCCAGCAGTTACTCCCTTGGGACTAGCGAGGAGACCCAGTACTTC.

The chain recombines TRBV9 with TRBJ2-7; D might be TRBD2 (5 bases). The length of the CDR3 is 15 residues. The germline CDR1 and CDR2 sequences are SGDLS and YYNGEE. Deletions cut 0 bases from V and 7 bases from J, with 17 bases between. CDR3 in DNA: TGTGCCAGCAGCGTAGGGGAGCGGAACCTTGAGGAGCAGTACTTC. Protein: CASSVGERNLEEQYF.

This chain connects TRBV19 to TRBJ1-1; possible D gene TRBD1, 5 bases. From germline, CDR1 is LNHDA and CDR2 SQIVND (reference sequence). This CDR3 spans 15 amino acids. Between the trimmed V and J ends, which lost 6 bases and 0 bases, there was a span of 14 bases. The CDR3 loop is CASRPRQNMNTEAFF. Here the CDR3 DNA reads TGTGCCAGTAGACCGAGACAGAACATGAACACTGAAGCTTTCTTT.

J is TRBJ1-4 and V is TRBV7-9, with no clear D. Germline CDR1 and CDR2: SEHNR and FQNEAQ (reference sequence). The V end lost 5 bases, the J end lost 6 bases, and 19 bases lay between the germline ends. The CDR3 is 16 amino acids. CDR3 residues: CASSAETPSFDEKLFF. The CDR3 DNA is TGTGCCAGCAGCGCGGAGACACCGTCATTTGATGAAAAACTGTTTTTT.

This clone was observed a few times. This chain connects TRBV25-1 to TRBJ2-2; possible D gene TRBD2, 5 bases. Trimming removed 6 bases at V and 1 base at J, with 9 bases between. CDR3 size: 14 residues. Germline assignment: CDR1 MGHDK and CDR2 SYGVNS. The CDR3 DNA sequence: TGTGCCAGCAGATACGGGATGAACACCGGGGAGCTGTTTTTT. Its translation: CASRYGMNTGELFF.

J is TRBJ2-7 and V is TRBV6-1; the match to TRBD1 covers 10 bases. The V gene end was trimmed by 3 bases and the J gene end by 2 bases; junction bases not matched to a gene: 1. The germline gives CDR1 MNHNS, CDR2 SASEGT. The CDR3 is 14 amino acids. As DNA, the CDR3 is TGTGCCAGCAGTGATGGGACAGGGGCCTACGAGCAGTACTTC. Residues: CASSDGTGAYEQYF.

Turning to this clone: An end of the junction differs from the germline gene, which may be a read error. The rearrangement joins TRBV18 to TRBJ2-7; D is unclear. This CDR3 contains 12 residues. Germline values: CDR1 KGHSH, CDR2 LQKENI. CDR3 loop: CASSPQSNQVDF. CDR3 DNA: TGTGCCAGCTCACCACAGTCGAACCAAGTGGACTTC.

The chain has TRBV4-1 and TRBJ1-4, with D unclear. This CDR3 region has 15 residues. Germline V CDR1 and CDR2: MGHRA, YSYEKL. V dropped 5 bases and J dropped 12 bases, with 22 bases sitting between them. CDR3 in amino acids: CASSSTLGVVRELFF. The CDR3 DNA reads TGCGCCAGCAGCAGCACCCTGGGTGTGGTTCGGGAACTGTTTTTT.

This chain connects TRBV29-1 to TRBJ2-1; D uncertain. V shed 4 bases and J shed 1 base, with 8 bases lying between them. Germline CDR1 and CDR2: SQVTM and ANQGSEA. This CDR3 is 13 amino acids long. CDR3 in amino acids: CSVAPTSYNEQFF. The CDR3, as DNA: TGCAGCGTTGCACCCACTTCCTACAATGAGCAGTTCTTC.

The rearrangement links TRBV6-5 to TRBJ2-7; 10 positions match TRBD1. This CDR3 has 15 residues. The V segment lost 5 bases and the J segment 2 bases; nucleotides outside the gene matches: 6. The germline gives CDR1 MNHEY, CDR2 SVGAGI. The DNA of the CDR3 is TGTGCCAGCAGTAGGACAGGGGGTGACCCCTACGAGCAGTACTTC. Protein sequence: CASSRTGGDPYEQYF.

The chain employs TRBV4-1 and TRBJ2-2; D remains unclear. This CDR3 has 14 residues. The germline V gene has CDR1 MGHRA and CDR2 YSYEKL. The V and J ends lost 0 bases and 4 bases respectively, with 6 bases between them. CDR3 sequence: CASSQEEPTGELFF. Written as DNA, the CDR3 is TGCGCCAGCAGCCAAGAAGAGCCCACCGGGGAGCTGTTTTTT.

The V and J genes are TRBV6-5 and TRBJ2-7; TRBD1 might be the D (6 bases). The CDR3 is 15 amino acids. V lost 0 bases and J lost 4, with 13 bases in between. In germline, CDR1 is MNHEY, CDR2 SVGAGI. The CDR3 protein is CASSYSATGTYEQYF. The CDR3 nucleotides read TGTGCCAGCAGTTACTCAGCGACAGGAACTTACGAGCAGTACTTC.

Of note for this clone: Other DNA sequences in this specimen translate into the identical CDR3. This rearrangement joins TRBV18 to TRBJ2-7; no firm D call. The CDR3 covers 14 residues. The ends were cut back, 0 bases at V and 4 bases at J, with 10 bases in the middle. The germline gives CDR1 KGHSH, CDR2 LQKENI. CDR3 region: CASSPPATHYEQYF. Written as DNA, the CDR3 is TGTGCCAGCTCACCACCGGCCACACATTACGAGCAGTACTTC.

This clone was picked up one time. The V gene is TRBV9, the J gene TRBJ2-3, with D maybe TRBD1 (5 bases). The CDR3 length is 14 residues. Between the trimmed V and J ends, which lost 4 bases and 2 bases, there was a span of 11 bases. The germline gives CDR1 SGDLS, CDR2 YYNGEE. In DNA form, the CDR3 reads TGTGCCAGCAGCAACCAGGGTTTCACAGATACGCAGTATTTT. It yields the protein CASSNQGFTDTQYF.

This chain connects TRBV14 to TRBJ2-2, with D perhaps TRBD2 (5 bases). V was cut by 4 bases and J by 2 bases, with 14 bases left in between. Germline V lookup: CDR1 SGHDN, CDR2 FVKESK. The CDR3 extends over 16 amino acids. The CDR3 loop reads CASSPRGRVNTGELFF. For the CDR3, the DNA is TGTGCCAGCAGCCCTCGAGGGCGGGTAAACACCGGGGAGCTGTTTTTT.

The chain joins TRBV6-5 to TRBJ1-5; D may be TRBD1 (5 bases). The V gene's germline CDR1 is MNHEY and CDR2 SVGAGI. The CDR3 totals 15 residues. V was pared by 5 bases and J by 0 bases, with 11 bases between. Written as DNA, the CDR3 is TGTGCCAGCAGTCCGGTGGGGGATAGCAATCAGCCCCAGCATTTT. Amino acid sequence: CASSPVGDSNQPQHF.

The chain uses TRBV7-2 and TRBJ1-1; 7 nucleotides line up with TRBD1. The CDR3 extends over 15 amino acids. J lost 0 bases, V lost 4 bases, and 5 bases had no gene match. The germline V gene encodes CDR1 SGHTA and CDR2 FQGNSA. The CDR3 DNA is TGTGCCAGCAGCTCCCAGGGGACAGTGAACACTGAAGCTTTCTTT. Protein sequence: CASSSQGTVNTEAFF.

This clone was counted once. The V call is TRBV5-1, the J call TRBJ2-7; possibly TRBD1 for D (5 bases). The V gene's germline CDR1 is SGHRS and CDR2 YFSETQ. V was pared by 2 bases and J by 5 bases, with 11 bases between. This CDR3 contains 13 residues. The CDR3 DNA reads as TGCGCCAGCAGCTTCGGGCAGGACAACGAGCAGTACTTC. This codes for CASSFGQDNEQYF.

DNA for the CDR3: TGTGCCAGCAGCTCTAGCGGCGGCCGTGGGGATGAAAAACTGTTTTTT. Encoded protein: CASSSSGGRGDEKLFF. This rearrangement joins TRBV7-2 to TRBJ1-4, with D uncertain. Germline V gives CDR1 SGHTA, CDR2 FQGNSA. V was shortened by 4 bases and J by 6 bases, with 18 bases between the two germline ends. The CDR3 contains 16 residues.

This clone was recorded once. The CDR3 loop is CAISGPQVYEQYF. The DNA of the CDR3 is TGTGCCATCAGTGGACCTCAGGTCTACGAGCAGTACTTC. This chain connects TRBV10-3 to TRBJ2-7, with unresolved D. CDR1 and CDR2 (germline): ENHRY, SYGVKD. CDR3 length equals 13 residues. Trimming stripped 4 bases from V and 3 bases from J, with 10 bases between.

The chain combines TRBV20-1 with TRBJ1-2; D remains ambiguous. V lost 2 bases, J lost 8 bases, and 9 bases lay in between. This CDR3 has 11 residues. Germline V gene sequence: CDR1 DFQATT, CDR2 SNEGSKA (reference sequence). This CDR3 reads CSARREGGYTF. CDR3 sequence (DNA): TGCAGTGCTAGAAGGGAAGGCGGCTACACCTTC.

The chain recombines TRBV7-3 with TRBJ2-3; 8 nucleotides agree with TRBD2. The CDR3 spans 16 residues. Germline V gives CDR1 SGHTA, CDR2 FQGTGA. V was pared by 4 bases and J by 1 base, with 7 bases of the junction left unmatched. The CDR3 region is CASSWGAGVGTDTQYF. As DNA, the CDR3 is TGTGCCAGCAGCTGGGGAGCGGGAGTTGGCACAGATACGCAGTATTTT.

The chain uses TRBV7-9 and TRBJ2-6, with D possibly being TRBD2 (5 bases). The germline V gene encodes CDR1 SEHNR and CDR2 FQNEAQ (reference sequence). Trimming removed 5 bases at V and 0 bases at J, with 14 bases between. The CDR3 is 17 residues long. CDR3 sequence: CASSPRTPSSGANVLTF. CDR3 nucleotides: TGTGCCAGCAGCCCCCGGACTCCCAGCTCTGGGGCCAACGTCCTGACTTTC. Drawing the rest from reference TRBV7-9 and TRBJ2-6, the complete variable domain is DTGVSQNPRHKITKRGQNVTFRCDPISEHNRLYWYRQTLGQGPEFLTYFQNEAQLEKSRLLSDRFSAERPKGSFSTLEIQRTEQGDSAMYLCASSPRTPSSGANVLTFGAGSRLTVL.

The chain joins TRBV7-2 to TRBJ1-5, with D possibly TRBD1 on 5 matching bases. With 3 bases removed from V and 5 bases from J, the gap between germline ends came to 11 bases. This CDR3 spans 14 amino acids. Germline V lookup: CDR1 SGHTA, CDR2 FQGNSA. The CDR3 DNA follows: TGTGCCAGCAGCTTTGCAGGGAAACATCAGCCCCAGCATTTT. It is translated as CASSFAGKHQPQHF.